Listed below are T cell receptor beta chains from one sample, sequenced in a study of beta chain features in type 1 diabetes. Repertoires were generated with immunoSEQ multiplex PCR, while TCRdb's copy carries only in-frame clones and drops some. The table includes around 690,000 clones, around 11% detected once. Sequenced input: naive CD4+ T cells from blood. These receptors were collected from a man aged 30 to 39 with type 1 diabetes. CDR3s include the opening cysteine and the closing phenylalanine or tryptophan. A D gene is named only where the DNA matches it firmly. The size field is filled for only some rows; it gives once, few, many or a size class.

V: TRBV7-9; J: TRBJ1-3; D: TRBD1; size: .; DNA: TGTGCCAGCAGTCCGGACAGGGGAAACACCATATATTTT; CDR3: CASSPDRGNTIYF
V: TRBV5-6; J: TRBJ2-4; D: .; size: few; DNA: TGTGCCAGCAGCTCGGGACCCTCCAAAAACATTCAGTACTTC; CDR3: CASSSGPSKNIQYF
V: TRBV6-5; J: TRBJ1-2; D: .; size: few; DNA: TGTGCCAGCAGTCTGCCGAACCTCGCCGGTCGGGGCTACACCTTC; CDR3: CASSLPNLAGRGYTF
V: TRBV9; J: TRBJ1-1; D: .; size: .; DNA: TGTGCCAGCAGCGTACGAGGGGAAGCGTCTATAGCTTTCTTT; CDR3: CASSVRGEASIAFF
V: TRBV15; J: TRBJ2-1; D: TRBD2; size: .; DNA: TGTGCCACCAGCAGAGATGGTAGCGGGGGGTTCCGGGATGAGCAGTTCTTC; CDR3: CATSRDGSGGFRDEQFF
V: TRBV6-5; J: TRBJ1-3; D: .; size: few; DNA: TGTGCCAGCAGTTATCGGGCGAGCTCTGGAAACACCATATATTTT; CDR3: CASSYRASSGNTIYF
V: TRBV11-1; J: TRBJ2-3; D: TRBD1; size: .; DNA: TGTGCCAGCAGCTTAACAGGACAGGGATCCCATACGCAGTATTTT; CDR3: CASSLTGQGSHTQYF
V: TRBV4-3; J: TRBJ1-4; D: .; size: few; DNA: TGCGCCAGCAGCCCAGCTGGGGAGTCAACTAATGAAAAACTGTTTTTT; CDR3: CASSPAGESTNEKLFF
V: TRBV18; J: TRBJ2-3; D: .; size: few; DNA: TGTGCCAGCTCACCCCTAGAGACAGATACGCAGTATTTT; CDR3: CASSPLETDTQYF
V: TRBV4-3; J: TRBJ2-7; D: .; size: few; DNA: TGCGCCAGCAGCCAAGATTTCAGGGCAGGATCCTACGAGCAGTACTTC; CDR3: CASSQDFRAGSYEQYF
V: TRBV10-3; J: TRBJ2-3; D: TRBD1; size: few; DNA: TGTGCCATCAGTGAGCCAGACAGGGTGGATTCGCAGTATTTT; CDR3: CAISEPDRVDSQYF
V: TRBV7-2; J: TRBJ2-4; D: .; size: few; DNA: TGTGCCAGCAGCTTAGGAAGTGAGGTCGGCATTCAGTACTTC; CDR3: CASSLGSEVGIQYF
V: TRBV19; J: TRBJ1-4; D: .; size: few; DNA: TGTGCCAGTAGCCGATTAGCGGTAGGGGGGGAAAAACTGTTTTTT; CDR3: CASSRLAVGGEKLFF
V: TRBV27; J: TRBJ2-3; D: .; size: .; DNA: TGTGCCAGCAGTTTTAGGGCGAGGGATACGCAGTATTTT; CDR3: CASSFRARDTQYF
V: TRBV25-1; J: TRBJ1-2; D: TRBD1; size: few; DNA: TGTGCCAGCAGCTGGACAGGTTCTGGCTACACCTTC; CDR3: CASSWTGSGYTF
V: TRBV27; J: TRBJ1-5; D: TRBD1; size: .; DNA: TGTGCCAGCAGTTCAGGGACAGGGACCAATCAGCCCCAGCATTTT; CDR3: CASSSGTGTNQPQHF
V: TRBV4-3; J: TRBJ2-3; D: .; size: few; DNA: TGCGCCAGCAGCCAAATGTATAGCACAGATACGCAGTATTTT; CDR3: CASSQMYSTDTQYF
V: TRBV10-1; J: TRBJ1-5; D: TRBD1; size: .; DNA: TGCGCCAGAACAGGGGGGGATCAGCCCCAGCATTTT; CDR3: CARTGGDQPQHF
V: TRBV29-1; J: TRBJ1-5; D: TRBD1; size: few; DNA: TGCAGCGTTAAAACAGGGGGAAATCAGCCCCAGCATTTT; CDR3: CSVKTGGNQPQHF
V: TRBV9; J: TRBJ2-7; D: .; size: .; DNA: TGTGCCAGCCCTCTCCCAGACCAAACCCCCTACGAGCAGTACTTC; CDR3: CASPLPDQTPYEQYF
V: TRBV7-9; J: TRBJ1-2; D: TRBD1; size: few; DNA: TGTGCCAGCAGCACAGGGGGCGACTATGGCTACACCTTC; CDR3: CASSTGGDYGYTF
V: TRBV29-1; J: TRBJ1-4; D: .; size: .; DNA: TGCAGCGCTCAGGGGAGTAATGAAAAACTGTTTTTT; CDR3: CSAQGSNEKLFF
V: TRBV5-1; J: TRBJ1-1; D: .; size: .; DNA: TGCGCCAGCAGCTTGGGAGGAGATCCTGAAGCTTTCTTT; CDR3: CASSLGGDPEAFF
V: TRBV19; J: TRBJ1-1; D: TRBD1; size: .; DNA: TGTGCCAGTAGTGGCAACAGGGGAAGCACTGAAGCTTTCTTT; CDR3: CASSGNRGSTEAFF
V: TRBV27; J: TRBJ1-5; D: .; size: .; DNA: TGTGCCAGCAGTTTATCGGCAGGGTGGAATCAGCCCCAGCATTTT; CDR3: CASSLSAGWNQPQHF
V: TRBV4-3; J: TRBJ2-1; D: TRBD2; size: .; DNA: TGCGCCAGCAGCCAAGATGGAATCCTAGCGGGGGGGCGCTACAATGAGCAGTTCTTC; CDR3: CASSQDGILAGGRYNEQFF
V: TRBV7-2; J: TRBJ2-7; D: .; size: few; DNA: TGTGCCAGCAGCCCCGGTGTGAGTCGCGAGCAGTACTTC; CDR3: CASSPGVSREQYF
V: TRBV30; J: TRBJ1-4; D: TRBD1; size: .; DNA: TGTGCCTGGACCTCCGACAGGGCTGGGGAAAAACTGTTTTTT; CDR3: CAWTSDRAGEKLFF
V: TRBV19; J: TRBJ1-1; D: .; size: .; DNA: TGTGCCAGTAGTAGACGGGGGATAGGGAACACTGAAGCTTTCTTT; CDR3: CASSRRGIGNTEAFF
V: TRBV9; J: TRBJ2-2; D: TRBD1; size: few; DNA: TGTGCCAGCAGCCCGCTGACCGGGACAGGGACCGGGGAGCTGTTTTTT; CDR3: CASSPLTGTGTGELFF
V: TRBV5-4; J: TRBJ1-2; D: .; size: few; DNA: TGTGCCAGCAGCTTGGCTATCGACAGCTATGGCTACACCTTC; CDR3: CASSLAIDSYGYTF
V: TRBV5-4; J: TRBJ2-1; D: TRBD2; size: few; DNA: TGTGCCAGCAGCCTGGGACTAGCGGGGGGGCCACCCTACAATGAGCAGTTCTTC; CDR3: CASSLGLAGGPPYNEQFF
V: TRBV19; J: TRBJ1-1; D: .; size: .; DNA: TGTGCCAGTAGTGGGCGCGGCACTGAAGCTTTCTTT; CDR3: CASSGRGTEAFF
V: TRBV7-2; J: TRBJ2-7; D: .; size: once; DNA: TGTGCCAGCAGCCTCACCCGGGGGGCCGCCTACGAGCAGTACTTC; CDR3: CASSLTRGAAYEQYF
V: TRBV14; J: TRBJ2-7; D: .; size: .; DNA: TGTGCCAGCAGCCAGGGCGCGTTACGGGCCGAGCAGTACTTC; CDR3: CASSQGALRAEQYF
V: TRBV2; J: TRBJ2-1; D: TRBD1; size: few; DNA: TGTGCCAGCAGTGGGTTGGCAGGGGGCCAGGATGAGCAGTTCTTC; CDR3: CASSGLAGGQDEQFF
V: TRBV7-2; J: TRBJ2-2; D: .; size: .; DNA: TGTGCCAGCAGCCTAGCGCGGAACACCGGGGAGCTGTTTTTT; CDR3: CASSLARNTGELFF
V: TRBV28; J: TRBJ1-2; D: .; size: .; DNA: TGTGCCAGCAGTTTTATTGGCAGGAACTATGGCTACACCTTC; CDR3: CASSFIGRNYGYTF
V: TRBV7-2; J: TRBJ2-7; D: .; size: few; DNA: TGTGCCAGCAGCTACCAAGTTTCGGAAATACCGTACTTC; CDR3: CASSYQVSEIPYF
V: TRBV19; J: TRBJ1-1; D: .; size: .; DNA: TGTGCCAGTAGTATTACAGGGAACACTGAAGCTTTCTTT; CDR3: CASSITGNTEAFF
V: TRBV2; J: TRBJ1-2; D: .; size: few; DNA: TGTGCCAGCAGTGAAACTTACAGGTCCAGCGGCTACACCTTC; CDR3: CASSETYRSSGYTF
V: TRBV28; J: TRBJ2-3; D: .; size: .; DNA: TGTGCCACCCTGAGGGGCGGAAACACAGATACGCAGTATTTT; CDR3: CATLRGGNTDTQYF
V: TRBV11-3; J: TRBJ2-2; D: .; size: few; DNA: TGTGCCAGCAGCTTCGTAAATGGCGGGGAGCTGTTTTTT; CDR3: CASSFVNGGELFF
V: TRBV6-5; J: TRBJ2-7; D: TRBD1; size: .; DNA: TGTGCCAGCAGTCGTACAGGGGGGCCCTACGAGCAGTACTTC; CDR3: CASSRTGGPYEQYF
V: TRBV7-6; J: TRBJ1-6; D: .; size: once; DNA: TGTGCCAGCAAAAGGGCCTATAATTCACCCCTCCACTTT; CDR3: CASKRAYNSPLHF
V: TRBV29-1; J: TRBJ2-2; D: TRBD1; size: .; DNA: TGCAGCGTTGAGGGGACAGGGGAGGACACCGGGGAGCTGTTTTTT; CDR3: CSVEGTGEDTGELFF
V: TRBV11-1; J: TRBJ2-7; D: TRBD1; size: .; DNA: TGTGCCAGCAGCCCGCAGACAGGGTCCTACGAGCAGTACTTC; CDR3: CASSPQTGSYEQYF
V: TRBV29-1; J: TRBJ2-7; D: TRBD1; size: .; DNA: TGCAGCGCCGGGACAGGACAAGTCCTGACCGAGATTAAGGGTGAGCAGTACTTC; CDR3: CSAGTGQVLTEIKGEQYF
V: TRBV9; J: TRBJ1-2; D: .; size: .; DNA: TGTGCCAGCAGCGTGGGGAGGGGCGACTATGGCTACACCTTC; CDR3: CASSVGRGDYGYTF
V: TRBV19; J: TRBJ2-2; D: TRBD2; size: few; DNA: TGTGCCAGTAGTAGACTAGCGCTCAACACCGGGGAGCTGTTTTTT; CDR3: CASSRLALNTGELFF
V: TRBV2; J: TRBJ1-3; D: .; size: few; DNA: TGTGCCAGCAGTGAGCTATTGACTGGAAACACCATATATTTT; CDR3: CASSELLTGNTIYF
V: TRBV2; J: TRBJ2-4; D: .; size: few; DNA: TGTGCCAGCAGGGAAGGAGGGATTCAGTACTTC; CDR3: CASREGGIQYF
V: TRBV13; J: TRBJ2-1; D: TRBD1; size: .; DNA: TGTGCCAGCCTCTACAGGGGGCGCGATGAGCAGTTCTTC; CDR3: CASLYRGRDEQFF
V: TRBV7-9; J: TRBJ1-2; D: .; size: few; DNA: TGTGCCATCCAACCACTCGGGAGAACCCCAGGCTATGGCTACACCTTC; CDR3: CAIQPLGRTPGYGYTF
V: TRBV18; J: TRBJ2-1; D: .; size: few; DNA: TGTGCCAGCTCAGAAGGGACATCCCACAATGAGCAGTTCTTC; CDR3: CASSEGTSHNEQFF